This T cell receptor beta chain derives from a study of cytomegalovirus exposure and HLA in healthy donors. Study-level points and caveats: Earlier results showed most TCR beta V segments being productive about 90% or about 30% of the time. It was likely that a cluster of highly shared sequence variants was a sequencing artifact. Owing to their indistinguishability, certain V segments, notably TRBV6-2 and TRBV6-3, were excluded.

The table lists this clone with a count of one. The antigen is not known. It was with 60 Vbeta and 13 Jbeta primers that the PCR ran. Generated by immunoSEQ multiplex PCR, the TCRdb table keeps only in-frame clones and is missing some. Among some 150,000 clones listed, 79% were seen once. Donors counted as nominally healthy when sampled, yet unrecorded immune exposures were likely. The CDR3 contains 16 residues. The V gene's germline CDR1 is LNHNV and CDR2 YYDKDF (reference sequence). V was pared by 9 bases and J by 6 bases, with 13 bases of the junction left unmatched. The chain links TRBV15 to TRBJ2-2; 10 nucleotides line up with TRBD1. The sample consisted of PBMCs. This receptor was obtained from a woman aged 40 to 55 in good health and CMV-seropositive. CDR3 DNA sequence: TGTGCCACTAGGCGGGGACAGGGGATCGGTGCCGGGGAGCTGTTTTTT. It codes for CATRRGQGIGAGELFF. The complete variable domain, with remaining parts taken from reference TRBV15 and TRBJ2-2, reads DAMVIQNPRYQVTQFGKPVTLSCSQTLNHNVMYWYQQKSSQAPKLLFHYYDKDFNNEADTPDNFQSRRPNTSFCFLDIRSPGLGDTAMYLCATRRGQGIGAGELFFGEGSRLTVL.